Each of the 27 T cell receptor beta chains below was sequenced from the same sample in a study of Graves' ophthalmopathy and Graves' hyperthyroidism. Amplification of TCR beta CDR3 regions used RNA transcripts. RT-PCR in the first round used HTBI primers; a second-round multiplex PCR followed. Each CDR3 protein gets one entry after TCRdb re-called the multiplex PCR reads with MiXCR. The table records more than 1,000,000 distinct CDR3 sequences, about 40% of them present only once. The sample taken for sequencing was peripheral blood or thyroid tissue (not recorded which). The origin of the receptors is an adult man with Graves' hyperthyroidism.

The V call is TRBV2, the J call TRBJ2-7; 10 bases agree with TRBD1. In germline, CDR1 is SNHLY, CDR2 FYNNEI. The V and J ends lost 6 bases and 8 bases, in that order; junction bases with no gene match: 13. This CDR3 contains 15 residues. The CDR3 protein is CASSGTSRTGGKQYF. The CDR3 coding sequence is TGTGCCAGCAGCGGCACGAGCAGGACAGGGGGTAAGCAGTACTTC.

The chain recombines TRBV15 with TRBJ1-2; TRBD1 matches 8 bases. The CDR3 sequence is 14 residues long. Trimming at V came to 1 base and at J to 6 bases, leaving 4 bases not matched to a gene. Per germline, CDR1 LNHNV and CDR2 YYDKDF (reference sequence). This CDR3 reads CATSRGGQGHGYTF. Written as DNA, the CDR3 is TGTGCCACCAGCAGAGGTGGACAGGGCCATGGCTACACCTTC.

Ten or more counts support this clonotype. DNA for the CDR3: TGTGCCAGCAGGATGACAGACTATGGCTACACCTTC. Amino acid sequence: CASRMTDYGYTF. The chain uses TRBV2 and TRBJ1-2; D might be TRBD1 (5 bases). The CDR3 has 12 residues. The V end lost 6 bases, the J end lost 3 bases, and 8 bases lay between the germline ends. CDR1 and CDR2 (germline): SNHLY, FYNNEI.

There are a few counts of this clonotype. The chain uses TRBV10-3 and TRBJ1-2, with 9 bases that match TRBD1. The CDR3 extends over 14 amino acids. CDR1 ENHRY and CDR2 SYGVKD come from the germline V gene. Losses at the gene ends were 6 bases for V and 2 bases for J; bases not matched to a gene: 4. CDR3 nucleotide sequence: TGTGCCATCAGCCGGACAGGGGAGAACTATGGCTACACCTTC. Translation: CAISRTGENYGYTF.

The chain has TRBV3-1 and TRBJ1-2; 8 positions agree with TRBD1. There are 17 residues in the CDR3. CDR1 is LGHDT, CDR2 YNNKEL, per germline (reference sequence). With V trimmed by 1 base and J by 4 bases, 11 bases remained unmatched. The CDR3 coding sequence is TGTGCCAGCAGCCAAGCGTCGGCAGGACAGGGCCCCTATGGCTACACCTTC. Encoded protein: CASSQASAGQGPYGYTF.

The J gene is TRBJ1-1, the V gene TRBV11-2; 7 bases are a match to TRBD1. CDR1 is SGHAT, CDR2 FQNNGV, per germline. V trimming: 3 bases; J trimming: 8 bases; junction bases outside the gene matches: 12. The CDR3 extends over 15 amino acids. The CDR3 here is CASSFPPGGQLEAFF. The CDR3 DNA follows: TGTGCCAGCAGCTTCCCCCCTGGGGGACAGCTCGAAGCTTTCTTT.

This clonotype occurred many times. V is TRBV5-1 and J is TRBJ1-6, with 7 positions matching TRBD1. The junction had 5 bases not matched to a gene; V was cut back by 4 bases and J by 4 bases. Germline CDR1 is SGHRS and CDR2 is YFSETQ. This CDR3 spans 15 amino acids. The CDR3 sequence is CASSHGQDYNSPLHF. As DNA, the CDR3 is TGCGCCAGCAGCCACGGACAGGATTATAATTCACCCCTCCACTTT.

The chain uses TRBV6-6 and TRBJ1-1; D remains unclear. CDR1 and CDR2 from the germline V gene are MNHNY and SVGAGI (reference sequence). This CDR3 is built from 12 residues. Trimming stripped 4 bases from V and 12 bases from J, with 15 bases between. The CDR3 DNA is TGTGCCAGCAGTTCGCAGGCAGCGTCTTCTTTCTTT. Protein product: CASSSQAASSFF.

This clonotype was recorded many times. CDR3 amino acids: CSVVGQGGQPQHF. The CDR3 DNA sequence: TGCAGCGTTGTAGGACAGGGTGGTCAGCCCCAGCATTTT. The chain uses TRBV29-1 and TRBJ1-5; 8 bases line up with TRBD1. The CDR3 extends over 13 amino acids. CDR1 and CDR2 from the germline V gene are SQVTM and ANQGSEA. V shed 4 bases, J shed 6 bases, and the junction held 5 bases outside the gene matches.

In its sample, this clonotype was seen a few times. At one end, the junction sequence differs from germline, possibly due to a read error. The chain uses TRBV5-1 and TRBJ2-2; D not resolved. The CDR3 spans 16 residues. Germline CDR1 reads SGHRS; CDR2 reads YFSETQ. CDR3 loop: CASSFGGNVNTGELFF. CDR3 in DNA: TGTGCCAGCAGCTTTGGCGGTAACGTGAACACCGGGGAGCTGTTTTTT.

Concerning this clonotype: This may be a read error: a much more frequent sequence differs by one nucleotide. The chain joins TRBV25-1 to TRBJ2-7; TRBD2 agrees at 9 bases. J was trimmed by 5 bases and V by 6 bases; bases with no gene match: 2. Germline values: CDR1 MGHDK, CDR2 SYGVNS. This CDR3 spans 12 amino acids. The CDR3 coding sequence is TGTGCCAGCAGGGTAGCGGGAGACGAGCAGTACTTC. Protein sequence: CASRVAGDEQYF.

Ten or more counts support this clonotype. One junction end disagrees with the germline gene, perhaps due to a read error. The gene calls are TRBV15 and TRBJ1-1; D perhaps matches TRBD1 (6 bases). CDR1 and CDR2 from the germline V gene are LNHNV and YYDKDF (reference sequence). The CDR3 sequence is 12 residues long. CDR3 in amino acids: CATSRSGADRLF. CDR3 nucleotides: TGTGCCACCAGCAGGTCAGGGGCTGACCGATTATTT.

Turning to this clonotype: At one end the junction does not follow the germline gene, possibly because of a read error. This chain uses TRBV7-2 with TRBJ2-7; 7 bases match TRBD1. CDR1 and CDR2 (germline): SGHTA, FQGNSA. The CDR3 is made up of 14 amino acids. The CDR3 region has the DNA TGCGCCAGCAGCCAAGACCAGGGGGTGGGCGAGCAGTACTTC. Protein sequence: CASSQDQGVGEQYF.

This clonotype has only one observation. The gene calls are TRBV12-5 and TRBJ2-2; 7 bases match TRBD2. The ends lost 0 bases at V and 3 bases at J; junction bases unmatched: 16. The CDR3 contains 20 residues. Germline CDR1 is LGHNT and CDR2 is FRNRAP. The CDR3: CASGLVQLPRAAGDTGELFF. In DNA form, the CDR3 reads TGTGCTAGTGGTTTGGTACAACTTCCCAGGGCGGCGGGGGACACCGGGGAGCTGTTTTTT. The full variable domain, completed using reference TRBV12-5 and TRBJ2-2, is DARVTQTPRHKVTEMGQEVTMRCQPILGHNTVFWYRQTMMQGLELLAYFRNRAPLDDSGMPKDRFSAEMPDATLATLKIQPSEPRDSAVYFCASGLVQLPRAAGDTGELFFGEGSRLTVL.

At least ten counts were recorded for this clonotype. The chain employs TRBV15 and TRBJ1-2; possible D gene TRBD1, 6 bases. The V gene's germline CDR1 is LNHNV and CDR2 YYDKDF (reference sequence). The germline V and J ends were trimmed by 0 bases and 6 bases, with 11 bases remaining between them. The CDR3 is 14 amino acids. CDR3 coding DNA: TGTGCCACCAGCAGAGATAGTTCAGGGGATGGCTACACCTTC. It encodes CATSRDSSGDGYTF.

This clonotype showed up just a few times. A much larger clone differs from this one at a single base, so this may be a read error. J is TRBJ2-5 and V is TRBV29-1; 9 bases are a match to TRBD1. Unmatched junction bases numbered 7, after V lost 6 bases and J lost 5 bases. The length of the CDR3 is 13 residues. Germline V gene lookup returns CDR1 SQVTM and CDR2 ANQGSEA. The CDR3 loop is CSVGRDRAETQYF. The CDR3 DNA is TGCAGCGTCGGTCGGGACAGGGCCGAGACCCAGTACTTC. Full variable domain (missing parts from reference TRBV29-1 and TRBJ2-5): SAVISQKPSRDICQRGTSLTIQCQVDSQVTMMFWYRQQPGQSLTLIATANQGSEATYESGFVIDKFPISRPNLTFSTLTVSNMSPEDSSIYLCSVGRDRAETQYFGPGTRLLVL.

CDR3 DNA sequence: TGTGCCAGCAGTCCCGAGAAAGGGGGCCGGTTTGCGTACACTGAAGCTTTCTTT. Its translation is CASSPEKGGRFAYTEAFF. This sequence joins TRBV7-9 and TRBJ1-1; 7 positions agree with TRBD1. This CDR3 is built from 18 residues. CDR1 SEHNR and CDR2 FQNEAQ come from the germline V gene (reference sequence). Germline trimming cut 6 bases from V and 3 bases from J; bases unmatched to any gene: 19.

The J gene is TRBJ2-2, the V gene TRBV20-1; 7 bases map to TRBD2. V was clipped by 6 bases and J by 6 bases; unmatched bases: 7. Germline V gives CDR1 DFQATT, CDR2 SNEGSKA (reference sequence). The CDR3 is made up of 13 amino acids. CDR3 residues: CSATTSAAGELFF. The CDR3 region has the DNA TGCAGTGCGACCACTAGCGCCGCCGGGGAGCTGTTTTTT.

This CDR3 reads CASSHRGPGELFF. The CDR3 DNA reads TGTGCCAGCAGCCACAGGGGGCCCGGGGAGCTGTTTTTT. The chain uses TRBV28 and TRBJ2-2; the match to TRBD1 covers 9 bases. CDR1 and CDR2 (germline): MDHEN, SYDVKM. Trimming removed 6 bases from V and 6 bases from J; junction bases left unmatched: 2. The CDR3 runs to 13 residues.

A single count supports this clonotype. J is TRBJ1-5 and V is TRBV30; D gene unclear. V dropped 2 bases and J dropped 9 bases, with 11 bases sitting between them. CDR1 and CDR2 (germline): GTSNPN, SVGIG (reference sequence). The length of the CDR3 is 12 residues. CDR3 residues: CAWSRTSGPQHF. The DNA for the CDR3 is TGTGCCTGGAGTCGGACCTCGGGGCCCCAGCATTTT. Using reference TRBV30 and TRBJ1-5 for the parts outside the CDR3, the full variable domain is SQTIHQWPATLVQPVGSPLSLECTVEGTSNPNLYWYRQAAGRGLQLLFYSVGIGQISSEVPQNLSASRPQDRQFILSSKKLLLSDSGFYLCAWSRTSGPQHFGDGTRLSIL.

This clonotype was recorded at least ten times. The gene calls are TRBV29-1 and TRBJ2-7; no clear D gene. V shed 3 bases and J shed 2 bases, with 14 bases lying between them. CDR3 length: 14 residues. Per germline, CDR1 SQVTM and CDR2 ANQGSEA. The CDR3: CSVEDDKNTYEQYF. CDR3 nucleotide sequence: TGCAGCGTTGAGGATGATAAGAATACCTACGAGCAGTACTTC.

The J gene is TRBJ2-2, the V gene TRBV7-3; 12 nucleotides agree with TRBD2. This CDR3 is built from 17 residues. Germline CDR1 is SGHTA and CDR2 is FQGTGA. V lost 5 bases, J lost 2 bases, and 6 bases stayed unmatched. The CDR3 protein is CASSTGLAGINTGELFF. The CDR3 DNA follows: TGTGCCAGCAGCACCGGACTAGCGGGAATCAACACCGGGGAGCTGTTTTTT.

This clonotype has ten or more counts. V usage is TRBV2 and J usage is TRBJ1-1, with 7 bases matching TRBD1. The germline CDR1 and CDR2 sequences are SNHLY and FYNNEI. The CDR3 extends over 16 amino acids. Germline trimming cut 6 bases from V and 3 bases from J; bases unmatched to any gene: 13. CDR3 residues: CASRIRAGGAHTEAFF. For the CDR3, the DNA is TGTGCCAGCAGGATTCGGGCAGGGGGAGCGCACACTGAAGCTTTCTTT.

There are a few counts of this clonotype. The chain joins TRBV15 to TRBJ2-3; 10 positions match TRBD1. The CDR3 spans 15 residues. J was trimmed by 2 bases and V by 3 bases; bases with no gene match: 2. Germline V gives CDR1 LNHNV, CDR2 YYDKDF (reference sequence). For the CDR3, the DNA is TGTGCCACCAGCAGCGGACAGGGGGACACAGATACGCAGTATTTT. Residues: CATSSGQGDTDTQYF.

J is TRBJ2-7 and V is TRBV30, with 10 bases identical to TRBD2. The CDR3 length is 14 residues. V was clipped by 0 bases and J by 6 bases; unmatched bases: 5. Germline V CDR1 and CDR2: GTSNPN, SVGIG (reference sequence). CDR3 sequence (DNA): TGTGCCTGGAGTGTATCTAGCGGGAGACGCGAGCAGTACTTC. Its translation: CAWSVSSGRREQYF.

This clonotype was observed a few times. V usage is TRBV25-1 and J usage is TRBJ1-6; TRBD1 might be the D (5 bases). V shed 2 bases and J shed 10 bases, with 15 bases lying between them. The CDR3 spans 15 residues. Germline V lookup: CDR1 MGHDK, CDR2 SYGVNS. The CDR3 DNA reads as TGTGCCAGCAGTGAAGGAGCGGGGCTTCGATCACCCCTCCACTTT. Translating it yields CASSEGAGLRSPLHF.

The chain combines TRBV2 with TRBJ1-6; D may be TRBD1 (6 bases). The germline V and J ends were trimmed by 2 bases and 7 bases, with 12 bases remaining between them. Germline V CDR1 and CDR2: SNHLY, FYNNEI. There are 15 residues in the CDR3. The CDR3 DNA reads TGTGCCAGCAGTGAAATCGGGGACAAAAATTCACCCCTCCACTTT. Its translation: CASSEIGDKNSPLHF.